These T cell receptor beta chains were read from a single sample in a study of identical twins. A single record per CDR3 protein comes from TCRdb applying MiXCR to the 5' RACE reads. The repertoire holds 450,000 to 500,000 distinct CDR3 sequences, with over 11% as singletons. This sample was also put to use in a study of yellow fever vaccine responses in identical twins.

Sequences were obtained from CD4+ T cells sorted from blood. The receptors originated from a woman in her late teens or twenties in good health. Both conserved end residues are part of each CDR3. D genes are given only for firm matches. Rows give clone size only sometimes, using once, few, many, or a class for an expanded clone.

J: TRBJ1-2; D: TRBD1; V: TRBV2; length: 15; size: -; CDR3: CASSARTGGGYGYTF; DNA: TGTGCCAGCAGTGCAAGGACAGGGGGCGGCTATGGCTACACCTTC
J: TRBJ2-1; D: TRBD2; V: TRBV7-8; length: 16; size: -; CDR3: CASSVRLAGAYNEQFF; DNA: TGTGCCAGCAGCGTAAGACTAGCTGGGGCTTACAATGAGCAGTTCTTC
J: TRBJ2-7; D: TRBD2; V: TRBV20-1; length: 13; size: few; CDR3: CSARSSGSDEQYF; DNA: TGCAGTGCTAGAAGTAGCGGGAGTGACGAGCAGTACTTC
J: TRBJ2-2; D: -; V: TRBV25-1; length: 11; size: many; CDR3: CASRDTGELFF; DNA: TGTGCCAGCAGGGACACCGGGGAGCTGTTTTTT
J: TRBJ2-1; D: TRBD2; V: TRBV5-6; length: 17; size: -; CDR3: CASSSEVMRGAYNEQFF; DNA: TGTGCCAGCAGCTCCGAAGTGATGCGGGGGGCCTACAATGAGCAGTTCTTC
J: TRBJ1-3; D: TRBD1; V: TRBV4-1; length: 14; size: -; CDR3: CASSQDRAGNTIYF; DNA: TGCGCCAGCAGTCAGGACAGGGCTGGAAACACCATATATTTT
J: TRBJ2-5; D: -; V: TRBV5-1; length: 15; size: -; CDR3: CASATQGGPAETQYF; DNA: TGCGCCAGCGCAACTCAGGGAGGCCCGGCGGAGACCCAGTACTTC
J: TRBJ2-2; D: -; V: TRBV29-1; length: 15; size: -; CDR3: CSVEDRNANTGELFF; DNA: TGCAGCGTTGAAGACAGAAACGCGAACACCGGGGAGCTGTTTTTT
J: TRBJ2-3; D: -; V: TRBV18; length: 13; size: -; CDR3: CASSPQQGDTQYF; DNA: TGTGCCAGCTCACCCCAGCAGGGGGATACGCAGTATTTT
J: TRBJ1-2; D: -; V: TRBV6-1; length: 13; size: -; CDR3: CASRKTGGYGYTF; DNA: TGTGCCAGCAGGAAAACCGGGGGATATGGCTACACCTTC
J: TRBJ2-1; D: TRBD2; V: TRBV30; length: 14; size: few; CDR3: CAWRTLAGGNEQFF; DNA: TGTGCCTGGAGGACCCTAGCGGGGGGCAATGAGCAGTTCTTC
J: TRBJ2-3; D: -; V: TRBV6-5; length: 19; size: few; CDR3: CASSYTAPSTGRSTDTQYF; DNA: TGTGCCAGCAGTTACACCGCCCCCTCCACGGGGAGAAGCACAGATACGCAGTATTTT
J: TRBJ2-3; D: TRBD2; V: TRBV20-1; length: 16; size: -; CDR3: CSARDKLAGKRDTQYF; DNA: TGCAGTGCTAGAGATAAGCTAGCGGGAAAACGGGATACGCAGTATTTT
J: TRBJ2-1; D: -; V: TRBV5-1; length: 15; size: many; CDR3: CASSPPGLAYNEQFF; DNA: TGCGCCAGCAGCCCGCCGGGACTGGCATACAATGAGCAGTTCTTC
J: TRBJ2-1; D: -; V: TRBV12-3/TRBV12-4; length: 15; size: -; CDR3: CASSFSGTLYNEQFF; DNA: TGTGCCAGCAGTTTCTCGGGGACCCTCTACAATGAGCAGTTCTTC
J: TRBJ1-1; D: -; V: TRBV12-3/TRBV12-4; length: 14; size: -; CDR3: CASSPATRNTEAFF; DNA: TGTGCCAGCAGTCCAGCGACAAGGAACACTGAAGCTTTCTTT